A single sample gave rise to the 7 T cell receptor beta chains below, sequenced in a study of blood T cell repertoires in COVID-19. Data came from immunoSEQ multiplex PCR; TCRdb stores just in-frame clones and leaves some out. The data contain roughly 200,000 clones, approximately 86% of them singletons. The sequenced sample was peripheral blood. Source of these receptors: a man aged 35-49 years with active or convalescent COVID-19.

The chain uses TRBV11-2 and TRBJ2-3; maybe TRBD1 (6 bases). This CDR3 has 15 amino acids. Trimming cost V 0 bases and J 5 bases, with 12 bases left between them. Germline values: CDR1 SGHAT, CDR2 FQNNGV. For the CDR3, the DNA is TGTGCCAGCAGCTTAGAACAGGGACGACGAGATACGCAGTATTTT. The encoded protein is CASSLEQGRRDTQYF.

About this clone: Within the sample, other DNA sequences also encode this same CDR3. The chain carries TRBV27 and TRBJ1-2; 7 nucleotides align to TRBD1. The CDR3 spans 12 residues. V shed 5 bases, J shed 5 bases, and the junction held 2 bases outside the gene matches. The germline CDR1 and CDR2 sequences are MNHEY and SMNVEV (reference sequence). The CDR3 DNA follows: TGTGCCAGCAGTCTACAGGGGTATGGCTACACCTTC. Translating it yields CASSLQGYGYTF.

The chain couples TRBV9 to TRBJ2-3; 14 bases align to TRBD2. CDR3 length equals 14 residues. V gave up 2 bases and J gave up 10 bases; unmatched junction bases: 3. Per germline, CDR1 SGDLS and CDR2 YYNGEE. CDR3 sequence (DNA): TGTGCCAGCAGCGTTCGGACTAGCGGGGGGCCGCAGTATTTT. Protein product: CASSVRTSGGPQYF.

This clone appeared once. The CDR3 here is CSASAPLTSGGAGDTQYF. DNA for the CDR3: TGCAGTGCTAGTGCCCCTCTGACTAGCGGGGGGGCTGGGGATACGCAGTATTTT. The genes are TRBV20-1 and TRBJ2-3; 14 bases are a match to TRBD2. Looked up from germline, CDR1 is DFQATT and CDR2 is SNEGSKA (reference sequence). The length of the CDR3 is 18 residues. J gave up 6 bases and V 3 bases, and 14 bases lay outside the gene matches.

Only a few counts were recorded for this clone. The chain employs TRBV9 and TRBJ1-4; D unresolved. V lost 6 bases and J lost 6, with 15 bases in between. The CDR3 is 14 amino acids. The germline CDR1 and CDR2 sequences are SGDLS and YYNGEE. In nucleotides, the CDR3 is TGTGCCAGCACCACCAGCCCCGGAGATGAAAAACTGTTTTTT. Translation gives CASTTSPGDEKLFF.

J is TRBJ2-3 and V is TRBV3-1 (or the pseudogene TRBV3-2), with D perhaps matching TRBD2 (5 bases). Trimming removed 4 bases from V and 5 bases from J, with 10 bases in between. Germline V gene lookup returns CDR1 LGHDT and CDR2 YNNKEL (reference sequence). The CDR3 runs 13 residues. CDR3 sequence reads: CASSPVEGDTQYF. As DNA, the CDR3 is TGTGCCAGCAGCCCGGTAGAGGGAGATACGCAGTATTTT.

In this sample, this clone turned up once. V gene TRBV27 combines with J gene TRBJ1-5; 7 bases align to TRBD1. Germline V gives CDR1 MNHEY, CDR2 SMNVEV (reference sequence). The CDR3 spans 12 residues. The ends lost 5 bases at V and 7 bases at J; junction bases unmatched: 2. This CDR3 is CASSRQGQPQHF. CDR3 nucleotides: TGTGCCAGCAGTCGACAGGGCCAGCCCCAGCATTTT.